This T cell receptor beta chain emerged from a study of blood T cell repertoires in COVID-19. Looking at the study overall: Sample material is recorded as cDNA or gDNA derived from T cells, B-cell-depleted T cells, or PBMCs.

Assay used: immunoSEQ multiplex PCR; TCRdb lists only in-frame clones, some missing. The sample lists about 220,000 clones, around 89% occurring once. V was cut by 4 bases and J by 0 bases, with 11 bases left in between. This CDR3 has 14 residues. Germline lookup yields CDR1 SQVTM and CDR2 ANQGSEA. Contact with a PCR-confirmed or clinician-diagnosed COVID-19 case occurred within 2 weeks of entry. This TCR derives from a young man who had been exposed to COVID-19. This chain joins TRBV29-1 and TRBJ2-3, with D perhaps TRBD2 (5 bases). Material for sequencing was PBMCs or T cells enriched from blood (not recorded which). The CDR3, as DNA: TGCAGCGTTGTAGGGAGAACTAGCACAGATACGCAGTATTTT. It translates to CSVVGRTSTDTQYF.